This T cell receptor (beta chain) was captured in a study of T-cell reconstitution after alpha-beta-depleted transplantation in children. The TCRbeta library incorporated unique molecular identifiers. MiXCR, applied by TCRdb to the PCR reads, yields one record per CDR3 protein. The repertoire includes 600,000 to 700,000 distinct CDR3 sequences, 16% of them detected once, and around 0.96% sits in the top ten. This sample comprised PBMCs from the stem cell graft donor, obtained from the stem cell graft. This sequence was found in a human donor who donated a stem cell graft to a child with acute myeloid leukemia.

CDR3 amino acids: CASSLVDGGHYGYTF. The CDR3 DNA sequence: TGTGCCAGCAGCTTAGTAGACGGAGGACACTATGGCTACACCTTC. The chain is built from TRBV7-9 and TRBJ1-2, with D unclear. CDR1 is SEHNR and CDR2 is FQNEAQ in the germline V gene (reference sequence). CDR3 length equals 15 residues. Deletions cut 1 base from V and 3 bases from J, with 12 bases between.